This is a list of T cell receptor beta chains from one sample in a study of T cells in Graves' hyperthyroidism and ophthalmopathy. TCRdb passed the multiplex PCR reads through MiXCR, listing each CDR3 protein once. The sample has under 350,000 distinct CDR3 sequences, approximately 22% seen once. The specimen was blood. These receptors all stem from a woman between 50 and 59 years old with Graves' hyperthyroidism. Each CDR3 is given with its conserved first and last residue. Each record gives: V gene, D gene, clone size, J gene, CDR3 DNA, CDR3 protein. D genes are given only for firm matches. Size values are once, few and many counts, or a class for expanded clones, and some rows have none.

TRBV6-1	.	few	TRBJ1-3	TGTGCCAGCAGTACGTGGACGGGGAGAAACACCATATATTTT	CASSTWTGRNTIYF
TRBV28	.	many	TRBJ1-1	TGTGCCAGCAGATTAGAGGGGGGAGAATCCACTGAAGCTTTCTTT	CASRLEGGESTEAFF
TRBV2	.	.	TRBJ1-1	TGTGCCAGCAGATACAGGGAGTCCTTAACTGAAGCTTTCTTT	CASRYRESLTEAFF
TRBV20-1	.	.	TRBJ2-7	TGCAGTGCTAAACAGACCTACGAGCAGTACTTC	CSAKQTYEQYF
TRBV11-2	.	many	TRBJ2-5	TGTGCCAGCAGCTCTGGGGGGCGAGAGACCCAGTACTTC	CASSSGGRETQYF
TRBV2	.	many	TRBJ1-5	TGTGCCAGCACGGGTGCTGGGGTTAGTCAGCCCCAGCATTTT	CASTGAGVSQPQHF
TRBV19	.	few	TRBJ2-2	TGTGCCAGTAGTATGATTGGCACCGGGGAGCTGTTTTTT	CASSMIGTGELFF
TRBV28	TRBD1	many	TRBJ2-7	TGTGCCAGCACTTTAACCGGGACAGGCTACGAGCAGTACTTC	CASTLTGTGYEQYF
TRBV6-2/TRBV6-3	.	many	TRBJ2-3	TGTGCCAGCAGTCCTTCTTCAGAGCGGCCACCCCTTAGAACAATCACAGATACGCAGTATTTT	CASSPSSERPPLRTITDTQYF
TRBV7-9	.	many	TRBJ2-7	TGTGCCAGCAGCTTAGGATTCAAGCGCAAAAGGAGCTCCTACGAGCAGTACTTC	CASSLGFKRKRSSYEQYF
TRBV6-1	TRBD2	.	TRBJ2-5	TGTGCCAGCAGACGACTTCTGACTAGCGGGAGTAAAGAGACCCAGTACTTC	CASRRLLTSGSKETQYF
TRBV11-2	TRBD1	few	TRBJ1-2	TGTGCCAGCAGCAGGGACAGGACCTACTATGGCTACACCTTC	CASSRDRTYYGYTF